This TCR beta chain was found in a study of beta chain features in type 1 diabetes. This clone was picked up a small number of times. Its specificity is unknown. The study's findings and limits: TCRB CDR3s from Type 1 diabetes patients were moderately but significantly shorter in all four CD4+ subsets.

Of the isolated RNA, all was reverse transcribed, and so the sequenced material was expressed TCRB transcripts. Sequencing used immunoSEQ multiplex PCR; TCRdb keeps in-frame clones, though not all of them. Among 300,000 to 400,000 clones listed, roughly 11% were seen once. Germline CDR1 SGHRS, CDR2 YFSETQ. CDR3 length equals 14 residues. V lost 0 bases and J lost 10; bases outside the gene matches: 5. The sequenced material came from naive CD4+ T cells from blood. This sequence joins TRBV5-1 and TRBJ2-1; 9 bases are shared with TRBD1. This TCR was sampled from a woman in her 30s in good health. The CDR3 nucleotides are TGCGCCAGCAGCTTGGTACAGGGGGCAGGCGAGCAGTTCTTC. Protein: CASSLVQGAGEQFF.